This TCR beta chain was captured by sequencing in a study of beta chain features in type 1 diabetes. This clone was seen a handful of times. What it binds is unknown. The authors reverse transcribed all of the isolated RNA, so sequencing captured expressed TCRB transcripts. Assay: immunoSEQ multiplex PCR; the TCRdb copy retains only in-frame clones and omits some. Of 400,000 to 550,000 clones listed, more than 9.5% are singletons. Study results and limitations: Across all four CD4+ subsets, people with type 1 diabetes showed modestly shorter TCRB CDR3s. Lower insertion and higher deletion counts appeared at VDJ junctions in type 1 diabetes patients.

The sequenced sample consisted of naive CD4+ T cells from blood. The receptor comes from a woman aged 18 to 35 in good health.

The CDR3 DNA follows: TGTGCCAGCGGCATATCCGGGACAGGGAGGAATGAGCAGTTCTTC. Protein: CASGISGTGRNEQFF. V gene TRBV6-4 combines with J gene TRBJ2-1, with 9 positions matching TRBD1. Germline CDR1 is MRHNA and CDR2 is SNTAGT. The CDR3 is made up of 15 amino acids. The junction had 12 bases not matched to a gene; V was cut back by 8 bases and J by 7 bases.